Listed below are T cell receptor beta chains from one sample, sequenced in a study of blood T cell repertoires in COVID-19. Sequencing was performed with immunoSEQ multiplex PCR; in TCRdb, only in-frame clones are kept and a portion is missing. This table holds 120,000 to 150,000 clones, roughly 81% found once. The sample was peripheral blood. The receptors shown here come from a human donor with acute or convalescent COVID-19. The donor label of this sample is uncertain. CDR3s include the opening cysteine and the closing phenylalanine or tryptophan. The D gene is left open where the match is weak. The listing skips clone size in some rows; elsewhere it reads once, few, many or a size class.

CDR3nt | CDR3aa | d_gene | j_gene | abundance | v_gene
TGTGCCAGCAGGGGACAGGACTATAATTCACCCCTCCACTTT | CASRGQDYNSPLHF | TRBD1 | TRBJ1-6 | . | TRBV2
TGTGCCAGCAGTGGCGCTACAGGGTTTGGCTACACCTTC | CASSGATGFGYTF | . | TRBJ1-2 | . | TRBV11-2
TGTGCCAGCAGTTACTCGATGGGAGTTGAGCAGTTCTTC | CASSYSMGVEQFF | . | TRBJ2-1 | once | TRBV6-2/TRBV6-3
TGTGCCAGTAGTATACTAAGCGGGAGGGCAAACAATGAGCAGTTCTTC | CASSILSGRANNEQFF | TRBD2 | TRBJ2-1 | . | TRBV19
TGTGCCAGCAGTTGGACAGGCTCACGGGGCCAGCCCCAGCATTTT | CASSWTGSRGQPQHF | TRBD1 | TRBJ1-5 | few | TRBV6-5
TGTGCCAGCAGCCACTCAGGGTCGGGCCAGCCCCAGCATTTT | CASSHSGSGQPQHF | . | TRBJ1-5 | . | TRBV3-1/TRBV3-2
TGTGCCAGCAGCAGACTAGCGGGAGGGTACAATGAGCAGTTCTTC | CASSRLAGGYNEQFF | TRBD2 | TRBJ2-1 | . | TRBV7-9
TGTGCCAGCAGCCAAGATGAGACTAGCGGGAGGGATACGCAGTATTTT | CASSQDETSGRDTQYF | TRBD2 | TRBJ2-3 | . | TRBV4-2
TGTGCCAGCACTGAACGGGGCACCGGGGAGCTGTTTTTT | CASTERGTGELFF | . | TRBJ2-2 | . | TRBV28
TGCGCCAGCAGCCAAGATCTTCAGCCCCAGCATTTT | CASSQDLQPQHF | . | TRBJ1-5 | . | TRBV4-3
TGTGCCATCAGTGATAGGAGTGAAAAACTGTTTTTT | CAISDRSEKLFF | . | TRBJ1-4 | . | TRBV10-3
TGTGCCAGCAGCGCTGAACTGGGGCCAACTAATGAAAAACTGTTTTTT | CASSAELGPTNEKLFF | . | TRBJ1-4 | . | TRBV5-4
TGTGCCAGCAGCACTCAGGGATTCACAGATACGCAGTATTTT | CASSTQGFTDTQYF | . | TRBJ2-3 | . | TRBV7-2
TGTGCCACCAGCAGAGGGGGGACCAGACTAGCGGGGCTGTACGAGCAGTACTTT | CATSRGGTRLAGLYEQYF | TRBD2 | TRBJ2-7 | . | TRBV15
TGTGCCAGTGAGACAGAGTTCACCACCTACGAGCAGTACTTC | CASETEFTTYEQYF | . | TRBJ2-7 | . | TRBV6-5
TGTGCCATCAGTGAGTCGGCCTTGAACACTGAAGCTTTCTTT | CAISESALNTEAFF | . | TRBJ1-1 | . | TRBV10-3